This T cell receptor beta chain was retrieved from a study of CD8 T cells in ankylosing spondylitis. This clonotype appeared a few times. The antigen remains unidentified. Findings of the study overall: Ankylosing spondylitis blood appeared to carry a characteristic TCR beta motif of roughly 8 highly homologous variants.

TCRdb re-derived calls from the 5' RACE reads in MiXCR, one entry per CDR3 protein. The repertoire has more than 250,000 distinct CDR3 sequences, 8% of them found once; the top ten carry roughly 15%. Source material: blood, either unsorted or a sorted T cell fraction (not recorded which). This receptor was obtained from a male donor with ankylosing spondylitis.

CDR3 bases: TGTGCCAGCAGTTCTGGACAATACGAGCAGTACTTC. Translating gives CASSSGQYEQYF. The J gene is TRBJ2-7, the V gene TRBV28; TRBD1 might be the D (5 bases). CDR3 length: 12 residues. Between the trimmed V and J ends, which lost 4 bases and 4 bases, there was a span of 8 bases. CDR1 and CDR2 from the germline V gene are MDHEN and SYDVKM.